Listed below are T cell receptor beta chains from one sample, sequenced in a study of blood T cells in healthy people across ages. TCRdb called the 5' RACE reads again in MiXCR, with one record for every CDR3 protein. The table lists approximately 800,000 distinct CDR3 sequences, roughly 60% of them singletons. Material: blood. The receptors come from a man younger than 40 in good health. CDR3s include the opening cysteine and the closing phenylalanine or tryptophan. The order of the fields is D gene, V gene, clone size, J gene, CDR3 protein, CDR3 DNA. A D gene is named only where the DNA matches it firmly. Size values are once, few and many counts, or a class for expanded clones, and some rows have none.

.	TRBV3-1	.	TRBJ2-1	CASRLGGLANEQFF	TGTGCCAGCAGACTCGGGGGGCTGGCCAATGAGCAGTTCTTC
.	TRBV9	.	TRBJ2-5	CASSVGSNQETQYF	TGTGCCAGCAGCGTTGGGTCCAACCAAGAGACCCAGTACTTC
.	TRBV20-1	many	TRBJ2-7	CSARGHGTYEQYF	TGCAGTGCTAGGGGACACGGGACATACGAGCAGTACTTC
.	TRBV11-1	.	TRBJ2-3	CASSLDGHTQYF	TGTGCCAGCAGCTTAGATGGACATACGCAGTATTTT
.	TRBV20-1	.	TRBJ1-4	CSASPWGVGDEKLFF	TGCAGTGCTAGCCCGTGGGGGGTAGGGGATGAAAAACTGTTTTTT
.	TRBV5-7	.	TRBJ1-4	CASSSTIRDEKLFF	TGTGCCAGCAGCTCGACAATTAGGGATGAAAAACTGTTTTTT
.	TRBV25-1	.	TRBJ2-2	CASKSSGELFF	TGTGCCAGCAAATCTTCCGGGGAGCTGTTTTTT
.	TRBV20-1	.	TRBJ1-2	CSADGLEQPSNYGYTF	TGCAGTGCCGACGGACTGGAACAACCCTCCAACTATGGCTACACCTTC
.	TRBV14	few	TRBJ1-1	CASADTHDFEAFF	TGTGCCAGCGCAGACACCCATGACTTTGAAGCTTTCTTT
TRBD2	TRBV20-1	.	TRBJ2-1	CSALTSGGKSSYNEQFF	TGCAGTGCCTTGACTAGCGGGGGGAAGAGCTCCTACAATGAGCAGTTCTTC
TRBD2	TRBV4-2	.	TRBJ2-7	CASSQGTSGTYEQYF	TGTGCCAGCAGCCAAGGGACTAGCGGGACCTACGAGCAGTACTTC
.	TRBV29-1	.	TRBJ2-6	CSVGVDSGANVLTF	TGCAGCGTGGGCGTTGACTCTGGGGCCAACGTCCTGACTTTC
.	TRBV28	.	TRBJ1-6	CASSPSTGPRNSPLHF	TGTGCCAGCAGTCCATCGACAGGCCCGAGGAATTCACCCCTCCACTTT
TRBD2	TRBV5-5	.	TRBJ2-3	CASRVTSGGGTQYF	TGTGCCAGCAGGGTTACTAGCGGGGGAGGTACGCAGTATTTT
TRBD1	TRBV7-9	.	TRBJ2-5	CASSHVGDRGGETQYF	TGTGCCAGCAGCCACGTCGGCGACAGGGGAGGCGAGACCCAGTACTTC
.	TRBV20-1	.	TRBJ2-7	CSARGKYHEQYF	TGCAGTGCTAGAGGAAAGTACCACGAGCAGTACTTC
TRBD2	TRBV7-3	.	TRBJ2-1	CASSLGDYPSYNEQFF	TGTGCCAGCAGCTTAGGGGACTACCCTTCGTACAATGAGCAGTTCTTC
TRBD1	TRBV6-1	.	TRBJ1-2	CASNPDRAYGYTF	TGTGCCAGCAACCCGGACAGGGCCTATGGCTACACCTTC
.	TRBV15	.	TRBJ2-1	CATSLSFSQETQFF	TGTGCCACCAGCCTCTCCTTTTCTCAAGAGACCCAGTTCTTC